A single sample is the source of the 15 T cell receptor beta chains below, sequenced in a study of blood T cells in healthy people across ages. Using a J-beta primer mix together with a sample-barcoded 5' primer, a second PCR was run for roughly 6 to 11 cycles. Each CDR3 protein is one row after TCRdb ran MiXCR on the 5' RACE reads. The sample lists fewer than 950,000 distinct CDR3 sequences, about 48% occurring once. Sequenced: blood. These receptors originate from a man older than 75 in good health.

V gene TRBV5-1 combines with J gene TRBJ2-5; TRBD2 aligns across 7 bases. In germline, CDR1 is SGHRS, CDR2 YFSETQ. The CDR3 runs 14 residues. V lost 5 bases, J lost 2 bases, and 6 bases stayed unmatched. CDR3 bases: TGCGCCAGCAGTCGCGCGGGGGATCAAGAGACCCAGTACTTC. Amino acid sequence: CASSRAGDQETQYF.

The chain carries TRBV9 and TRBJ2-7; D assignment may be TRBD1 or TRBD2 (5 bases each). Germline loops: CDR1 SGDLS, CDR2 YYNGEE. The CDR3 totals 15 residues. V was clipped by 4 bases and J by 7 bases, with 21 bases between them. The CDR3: CASSTGTDPLWEQYF. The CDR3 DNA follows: TGTGCCAGCAGCACCGGGACGGACCCGTTGTGGGAGCAGTACTTC.

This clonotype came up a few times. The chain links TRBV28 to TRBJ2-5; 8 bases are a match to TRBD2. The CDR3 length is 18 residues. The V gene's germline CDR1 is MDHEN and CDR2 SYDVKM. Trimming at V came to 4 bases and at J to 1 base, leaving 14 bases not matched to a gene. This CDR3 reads CASSSSPGIAGLQETQYF. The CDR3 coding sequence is TGTGCCAGCAGTTCCTCCCCGGGGATAGCGGGACTCCAAGAGACCCAGTACTTC. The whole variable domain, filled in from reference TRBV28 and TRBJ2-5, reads DVKVTQSSRYLVKRTGEKVFLECVQDMDHENMFWYRQDPGLGLRLIYFSYDVKMKEKGDIPEGYSVSREKKERFSLILESASTNQTSMYLCASSSSPGIAGLQETQYFGPGTRLLVL.

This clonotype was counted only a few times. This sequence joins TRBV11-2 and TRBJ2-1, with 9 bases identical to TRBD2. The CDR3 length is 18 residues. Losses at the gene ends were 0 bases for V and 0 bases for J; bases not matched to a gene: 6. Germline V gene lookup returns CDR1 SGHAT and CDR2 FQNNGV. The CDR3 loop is CASSLDRAGGPSYNEQFF. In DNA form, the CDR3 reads TGTGCCAGCAGCTTAGATCGGGCGGGAGGGCCCTCCTACAATGAGCAGTTCTTC.

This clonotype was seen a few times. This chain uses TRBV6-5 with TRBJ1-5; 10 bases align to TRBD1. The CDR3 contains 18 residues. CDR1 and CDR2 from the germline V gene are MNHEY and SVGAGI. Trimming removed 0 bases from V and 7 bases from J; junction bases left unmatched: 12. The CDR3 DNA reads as TGTGCCAGCAGTTACTCGAGGGCAACAGGACAGGGGGAACAGCCCCAGCATTTT. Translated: CASSYSRATGQGEQPQHF.

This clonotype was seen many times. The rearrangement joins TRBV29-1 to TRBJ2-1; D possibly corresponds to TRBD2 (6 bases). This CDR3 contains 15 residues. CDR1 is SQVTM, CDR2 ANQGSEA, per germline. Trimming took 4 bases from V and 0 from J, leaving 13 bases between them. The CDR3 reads CSVAGTGGSYNEQFF. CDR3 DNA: TGCAGCGTTGCGGGTACCGGGGGCTCCTACAATGAGCAGTTCTTC.

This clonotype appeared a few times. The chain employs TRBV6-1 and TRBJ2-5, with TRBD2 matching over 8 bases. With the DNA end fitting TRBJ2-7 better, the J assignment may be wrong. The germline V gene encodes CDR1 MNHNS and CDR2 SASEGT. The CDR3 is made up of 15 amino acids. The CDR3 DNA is TGTGCCAGCAGTGATCAGGTAGCGGGATCCTACGAGCAGTACTTC. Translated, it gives CASSDQVAGSYEQYF.

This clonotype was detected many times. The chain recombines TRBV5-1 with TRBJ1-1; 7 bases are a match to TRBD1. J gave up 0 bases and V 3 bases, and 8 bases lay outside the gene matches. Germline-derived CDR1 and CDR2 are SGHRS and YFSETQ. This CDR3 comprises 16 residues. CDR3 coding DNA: TGCGCCAGCAGCTCACAAGGGGACAGATTGAACACTGAAGCTTTCTTT. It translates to CASSSQGDRLNTEAFF.

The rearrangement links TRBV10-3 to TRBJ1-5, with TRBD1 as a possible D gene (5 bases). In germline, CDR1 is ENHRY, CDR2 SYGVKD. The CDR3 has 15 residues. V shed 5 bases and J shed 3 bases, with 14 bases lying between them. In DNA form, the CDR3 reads TGTGCCATCAGTCCCGGGGACGGCTTCAATCAGCCCCAGCATTTT. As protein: CAISPGDGFNQPQHF.

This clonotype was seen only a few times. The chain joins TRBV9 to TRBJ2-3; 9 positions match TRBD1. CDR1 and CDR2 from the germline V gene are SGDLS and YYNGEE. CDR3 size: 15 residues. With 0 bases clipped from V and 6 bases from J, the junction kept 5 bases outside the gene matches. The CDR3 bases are TGTGCCAGCAGCGTAGGTGGGACAGGGAGGGATACGCAGTATTTT. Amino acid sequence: CASSVGGTGRDTQYF.

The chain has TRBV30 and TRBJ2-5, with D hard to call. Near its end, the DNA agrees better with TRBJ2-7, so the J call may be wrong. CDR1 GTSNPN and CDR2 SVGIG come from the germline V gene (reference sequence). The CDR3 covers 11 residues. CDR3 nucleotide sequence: TGTGCCTGGAGTCACACCTACGAGCAGTACTTC. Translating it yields CAWSHTYEQYF.

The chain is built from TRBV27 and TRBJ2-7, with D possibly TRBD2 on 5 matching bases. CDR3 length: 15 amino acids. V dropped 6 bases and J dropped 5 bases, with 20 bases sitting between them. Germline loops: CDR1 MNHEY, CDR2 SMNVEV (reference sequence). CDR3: CASRRSLGERNEQYF. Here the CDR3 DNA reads TGTGCCAGCAGACGTTCGCTGGGAGAAAGGAACGAGCAGTACTTC.

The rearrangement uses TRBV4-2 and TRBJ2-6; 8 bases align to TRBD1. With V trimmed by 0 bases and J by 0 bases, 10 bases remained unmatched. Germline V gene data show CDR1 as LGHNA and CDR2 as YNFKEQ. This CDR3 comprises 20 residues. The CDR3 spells CASSQDGADRADSGANVLTF. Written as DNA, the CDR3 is TGTGCCAGCAGCCAAGATGGGGCGGACAGGGCGGACTCTGGGGCCAACGTCCTGACTTTC.

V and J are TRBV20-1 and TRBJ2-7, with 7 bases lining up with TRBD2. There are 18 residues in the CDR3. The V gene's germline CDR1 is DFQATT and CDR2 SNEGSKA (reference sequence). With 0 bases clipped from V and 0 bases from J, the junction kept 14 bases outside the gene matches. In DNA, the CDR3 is TGCAGTGCTAGAGATCTGGCGGGAGTTCTCTATCTCTCCTACGAGCAGTACTTC. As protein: CSARDLAGVLYLSYEQYF.

In DNA, the CDR3 is TGTGCCAGCAGCCAGAGAGGGACTAGCCTAACCTCCGAGCAGTACTTC. Residues: CASSQRGTSLTSEQYF. The chain has TRBV3-1 and TRBJ2-7, with 9 bases aligning to TRBD2. CDR3 size: 16 residues. The V segment lost 3 bases and the J segment 6 bases; nucleotides outside the gene matches: 12. Germline CDR1 is LGHDT and CDR2 is YNNKEL (reference sequence).